The next 3 T cell receptor beta chains were all read from a single sample in a study of Tregs in tolerant kidney transplant recipients. Recipients received nonmyeloablative bone marrow transplants from related graft donors, with transient mixed chimerism. Libraries were prepared by immunoSEQ multiplex PCR; TCRdb keeps only in-frame clonotypes and omits some of them. The sample's table shows 10,000 or so clones. This material consisted of CD8+ T cells from blood (PBMCs), taken 24 months after the transplant. The source is a human patient who received a combined kidney and bone marrow transplant. Some T cells may arise from the graft donor.

As to this clone: The missing CDR3 end, 3 residues past where the read stops, is filled in from the germline J gene. The chain uses TRBV20-1 and TRBJ2-7, with 7 bases fitting TRBD1. Germline V gene sequence: CDR1 DFQATT, CDR2 SNEGSKA (reference sequence). The V segment lost 0 bases and the J segment 2 bases; nucleotides outside the gene matches: 4. CDR3 length: 14 residues. CDR3 protein: CSARDLGTAYEQYF. The CDR3 bases that were read are TGCAGTGCTAGAGATCTGGGGACAGCCTACGAG.

Comment on this clone: The read stops 3 residues short of the end of the CDR3; the missing end is completed from the germline J gene. The chain employs TRBV5-6 and TRBJ2-1; D unresolved. The CDR3 spans 15 residues. V lost 4 bases and J lost 9, with 20 bases in between. Germline assignment: CDR1 SGHDT and CDR2 YYEEEE. The CDR3 spells CASSPYFTECCEQFF. The CDR3 bases that were read are TGTGCCAGCAGCCCTTACTTTACAGAGTGCTGTGAG.

Note on this clone: The read is 3 residues too short to cover the CDR3 end, so that end is filled in from the germline J gene. V is TRBV14 and J is TRBJ1-2; D perhaps matches TRBD1 (5 bases). The germline gives CDR1 SGHDN, CDR2 FVKESK. The CDR3 runs 16 residues. V was clipped by 1 base and J by 4 bases, with 16 bases between them. The CDR3 DNA, read in part, is TGTGCCAGCAGCCAAGTAAGGGGTATTCGGAGCTATGGC. Amino acids: CASSQVRGIRSYG. The whole CDR3 region reads CASSQVRGIRSYGYTF.